This TCR beta chain was found in a study of CD8 T cells in ankylosing spondylitis. Study-wide results and caveats: CD8+ disease-linked clones were present at relatively low frequencies in blood. Reportedly, disease-linked clones are significantly enriched in ankylosing spondylitis patients' matched synovial fluid.

This CDR3 has 15 residues. Per the germline V gene, CDR1 is DFQATT and CDR2 is SNEGSKA (reference sequence). J gave up 2 bases and V 3 bases, and 10 bases lay outside the gene matches. TCR beta libraries were made by quantitative 5'-RACE with molecular barcodes. TCRdb re-called the 5' RACE reads with MiXCR, one entry per CDR3 protein. The table shows hundreds of thousands of distinct CDR3 sequences, with more than 25% occurring only once. This clonotype was counted ten times or more. Its antigen is currently unknown. This TCR came from a male donor with ankylosing spondylitis or in good health (not recorded which). Sequences were obtained from blood, either unsorted or a sorted T cell fraction (not recorded which). The chain couples TRBV20-1 to TRBJ2-7, with 7 bases matching TRBD2. The DNA of the CDR3 is TGCAGTGCTAGTCGGTTAGCGGGTCGGACCTACGAGCAGTACTTC. Translation: CSASRLAGRTYEQYF.